A single sample gave rise to the 22 T cell receptor beta chains below, sequenced in a study of blood T cell repertoires in COVID-19 (TCRdb year 2020). The library came from the immunoSEQ multiplex PCR assay. What TCRdb holds here is the immuneACCESS table cut down to in-frame rearrangements. Part of the clones is not present; checked against another copy, under half of the missing clones reflect an unresolved V gene, and the others are unexplained. This sample is represented by under 100,000 clones; 81% of them were singletons. The top ten clones comprise around an eighth of the sample. Sequencing used peripheral blood. These receptor sequences come from a human donor in a cohort sampled during active COVID-19.

This clone was seen just once. The chain recombines TRBV4-3 with TRBJ2-7, with D tentatively TRBD2 (6 bases). The CDR3 covers 14 residues. The germline CDR1 and CDR2 sequences are LGHNA and YSLEER. V lost 0 bases to trimming and J lost 7 bases, with 13 bases between them. CDR3 in amino acids: CASSQDWGGEEQYF. CDR3 in DNA: TGCGCCAGCAGCCAAGACTGGGGCGGGGAAGAGCAGTACTTC.

This clone was seen only a few times. The J gene is TRBJ1-6, the V gene TRBV9, with a tentative D call TRBD1 (5 bases). The V gene's germline CDR1 is SGDLS and CDR2 YYNGEE. Trimming removed 3 bases from V and 4 bases from J, with 8 bases in between. This CDR3 is 14 amino acids long. CDR3 loop: CASSATAYNSPLHF. For the CDR3, the DNA is TGTGCCAGCAGCGCGACAGCGTATAATTCACCCCTCCACTTT.

The gene calls are TRBV6-5 and TRBJ2-7; the match to TRBD2 covers 8 bases. V lost 6 bases, J lost 2 bases, and 3 bases stayed unmatched. Looked up from germline, CDR1 is MNHEY and CDR2 is SVGAGI. The CDR3 covers 13 residues. The CDR3 DNA is TGTGCCAGCAGGAGCGGGGGAACCTACGAGCAGTACTTC. Encoded protein: CASRSGGTYEQYF.

This sequence joins TRBV28 and TRBJ2-6, with D possibly being TRBD1 (6 bases). The germline gives CDR1 MDHEN, CDR2 SYDVKM. V lost 6 bases and J lost 0, with 15 bases in between. The CDR3 spans 17 residues. In DNA, the CDR3 is TGTGCCAGCAGCATGGACAGTATAAGCTCTGGGGCCAACGTCCTGACTTTC. It specifies CASSMDSISSGANVLTF.

The chain carries TRBV3-1 (or the pseudogene TRBV3-2) and TRBJ2-5; D is perhaps TRBD2 (5 bases). CDR3 length equals 14 residues. CDR1 and CDR2 from the germline V gene are LGHDT and YNNKEL (reference sequence). V lost 0 bases and J lost 7, with 12 bases in between. The CDR3 protein is CASSQDLEAGTQYF. For the CDR3, the DNA is TGTGCCAGCAGCCAAGATCTCGAGGCGGGGACCCAGTACTTC.

CDR3 sequence: CASSGRQYQPQHF. The CDR3 DNA follows: TGTGCCAGCAGTGGCCGACAGTATCAGCCCCAGCATTTT. This chain links TRBV6-6 with TRBJ1-5; a weak D match, TRBD1 (5 bases). The V gene lost 5 bases and the J gene lost 5 bases, with 10 bases spanning the gap. The CDR3 contains 13 residues. Germline V lookup: CDR1 MNHNY, CDR2 SVGAGI (reference sequence).

V is TRBV4-1 and J is TRBJ1-3; 7 bases are shared with TRBD1. The V gene's germline CDR1 is MGHRA and CDR2 YSYEKL. The V and J ends lost 3 bases and 0 bases, in that order; junction bases with no gene match: 5. The CDR3 has 16 residues. CDR3 nucleotide sequence: TGCGCCAGCAGCCACCTCGACAGGGCCTCTGGAAACACCATATATTTT. Translated, it gives CASSHLDRASGNTIYF.

The chain is built from TRBV6-5 and TRBJ2-7, with D maybe TRBD1 (5 bases). Per germline, CDR1 MNHEY and CDR2 SVGAGI. This CDR3 is 15 amino acids long. The V end lost 0 bases, the J end lost 5 bases, and 14 bases lay between the germline ends. CDR3 DNA: TGTGCCAGCAGTTACTCAACCAGGGCGAGGAACGAGCAGTACTTC. Its protein product is CASSYSTRARNEQYF.

The chain recombines TRBV6-5 with TRBJ1-4; D is unclear. The CDR3 consists of 13 residues. Trimming took 5 bases from V and 8 from J, leaving 12 bases between them. Germline V lookup: CDR1 MNHEY, CDR2 SVGAGI. DNA for the CDR3: TGTGCCAGCAGTCGTAAACGCGGGGAAAAACTGTTTTTT. The encoded protein is CASSRKRGEKLFF.

The chain uses TRBV5-1 and TRBJ2-1, with 7 positions matching TRBD2. J was trimmed by 4 bases and V by 5 bases; bases with no gene match: 6. This CDR3 has 14 residues. Germline loops: CDR1 SGHRS, CDR2 YFSETQ. DNA of the CDR3: TGCGCCAGCAGTTGGGACTACAATTACAATGAGCAGTTCTTC. Amino acids: CASSWDYNYNEQFF. Combining the CDR3 with reference TRBV5-1 and TRBJ2-1 gives the whole variable domain KAGVTQTPRYLIKTRGQQVTLSCSPISGHRSVSWYQQTPGQGLQFLFEYFSETQRNKGNFPGRFSGRQFSNSRSEMNVSTLELGDSALYLCASSWDYNYNEQFFGPGTRLTVL.

The chain joins TRBV14 to TRBJ1-1, with D hard to call. Germline V lookup: CDR1 SGHDN, CDR2 FVKESK. V lost 2 bases, J lost 1 base, and 5 bases lay in between. This CDR3 region has 13 residues. The CDR3, as DNA: TGTGCCAGCAGCCAAAACGGGAACACTGAAGCTTTCTTT. Its protein product is CASSQNGNTEAFF.

The gene calls are TRBV6-1 and TRBJ1-1, with no clear D. CDR1 is MNHNS and CDR2 is SASEGT in the germline V gene. The CDR3 extends over 14 amino acids. V lost 0 bases and J lost 10, with 15 bases in between. CDR3 DNA: TGTGCCAGCAGTGAAGCTCGGGGTGGGCGAAGAGCTTTCTTT. It specifies CASSEARGGRRAFF.

CDR3 nucleotide sequence: TGTGCCAGCAGTTACCCCGGGGGAAGCACTGAAGCTTTCTTT. Its translation: CASSYPGGSTEAFF. This chain joins TRBV6-2 or TRBV6-3 and TRBJ1-1; D is possibly TRBD1 (5 bases). V was trimmed by 2 bases and J by 4 bases, leaving 11 bases between them. From germline, CDR1 is MNHEY and CDR2 SVGEGT. This CDR3 is built from 14 residues.

The CDR3 reads CASSRAGPGNTIYF. The CDR3 DNA reads TGCGCCAGTAGCCGAGCGGGCCCCGGAAACACCATATATTTT. The rearrangement uses TRBV5-1 and TRBJ1-3, with unresolved D. The CDR3 consists of 14 residues. The germline CDR1 and CDR2 sequences are SGHRS and YFSETQ. V lost 8 bases and J lost 4, with 16 bases in between.

The chain employs TRBV28 and TRBJ2-3; D uncertain. V lost 4 bases and J lost 6, with 8 bases in between. CDR3 length: 12 residues. Germline loops: CDR1 MDHEN, CDR2 SYDVKM. DNA of the CDR3: TGTGCCAGCAGTTCCCTAGAGGATACGCAGTATTTT. Translated, it gives CASSSLEDTQYF.

In this sample, this clone turned up once. J is TRBJ2-7 and V is TRBV5-4, with TRBD1 as a possible D gene (6 bases). Germline loops: CDR1 SGHNT, CDR2 YYREEE (reference sequence). V shed 4 bases and J shed 0 bases, with 17 bases lying between them. The CDR3 runs to 16 residues. CDR3 nucleotides: TGTGCCAGCAGCCCGACTCTCGACAGGAGCTCCTACGAGCAGTACTTC. Its translation is CASSPTLDRSSYEQYF.

V usage is TRBV4-2 and J usage is TRBJ1-2, with D unresolved. The CDR3 runs to 12 residues. The V end was cut by 0 bases, the J end by 8 bases, with 7 bases between. Per the germline V gene, CDR1 is LGHNA and CDR2 is YNFKEQ. This CDR3 is CASSQDGYGYTF. In DNA form, the CDR3 reads TGTGCCAGCAGCCAAGACGGGTACGGCTACACCTTC.

The chain is built from TRBV6-5 and TRBJ2-7; the D gene is possibly TRBD1 (8 bases). V lost 4 bases and J lost 6, with 16 bases in between. This CDR3 comprises 14 residues. Germline V lookup: CDR1 MNHEY, CDR2 SVGAGI. CDR3 nucleotide sequence: TGTGCCAGCAGTTTTGGACAGGGCGGGAGCGAGCAGTACTTC. It yields the protein CASSFGQGGSEQYF.

The rearrangement links TRBV11-2 to TRBJ2-5; 8 bases fit TRBD1. Germline assignment: CDR1 SGHAT and CDR2 FQNNGV. Losses at the gene ends were 8 bases for V and 2 bases for J; bases not matched to a gene: 7. The CDR3 has 14 residues. The CDR3 region is CASGYRGNQETQYF. DNA for the CDR3: TGTGCCAGCGGCTACAGGGGGAATCAAGAGACCCAGTACTTC.

J is TRBJ2-7 and V is TRBV19; a weak D match, TRBD2 (5 bases). The germline V and J ends were trimmed by 3 bases and 3 bases, with 21 bases remaining between them. The CDR3 is made up of 17 amino acids. CDR1 and CDR2 from the germline V gene are LNHDA and SQIVND (reference sequence). The CDR3 here is CASSMVTGTKDLYEQYF. DNA for the CDR3: TGTGCCAGTAGTATGGTAACGGGAACGAAGGACCTCTACGAGCAGTACTTC.

The rearrangement uses TRBV30 and TRBJ1-2; the D gene is possibly TRBD1 (6 bases). CDR1 is GTSNPN and CDR2 is SVGIG in the germline V gene (reference sequence). The CDR3 length is 12 residues. V was clipped by 8 bases and J by 5 bases, with 15 bases between them. CDR3 region: CAGRTVGYGYTF. For the CDR3, the DNA is TGTGCCGGTCGGACAGTCGGTTATGGCTACACCTTC.

The chain couples TRBV9 to TRBJ2-7; weak D call: TRBD2 (6 bases). V shed 0 bases and J shed 0 bases, with 10 bases lying between them. The CDR3 loop spans 15 amino acids. The germline V gene has CDR1 SGDLS and CDR2 YYNGEE. CDR3 coding DNA: TGTGCCAGCAGCGTAGACGGAGGGACCTCCTACGAGCAGTACTTC. It is translated as CASSVDGGTSYEQYF. The full variable domain, completed using reference TRBV9 and TRBJ2-7, is DSGVTQTPKHLITATGQRVTLRCSPRSGDLSVYWYQQSLDQGLQFLIQYYNGEERAKGNILERFSAQQFPDLHSELNLSSLELGDSALYFCASSVDGGTSYEQYFGPGTRLTVT.